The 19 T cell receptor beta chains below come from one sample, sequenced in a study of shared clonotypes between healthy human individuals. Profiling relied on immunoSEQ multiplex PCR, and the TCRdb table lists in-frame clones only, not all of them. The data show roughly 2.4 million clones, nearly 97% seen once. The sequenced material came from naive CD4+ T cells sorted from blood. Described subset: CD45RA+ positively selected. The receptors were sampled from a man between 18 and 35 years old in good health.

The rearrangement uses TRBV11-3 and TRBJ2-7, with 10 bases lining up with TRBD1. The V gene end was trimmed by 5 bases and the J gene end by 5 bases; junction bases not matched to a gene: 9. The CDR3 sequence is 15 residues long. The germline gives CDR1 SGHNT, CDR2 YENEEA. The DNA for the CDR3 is TGTGCCAGCAGCGAAGCCGGGACAGGGGTCGACGAGCAGTACTTC. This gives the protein CASSEAGTGVDEQYF.

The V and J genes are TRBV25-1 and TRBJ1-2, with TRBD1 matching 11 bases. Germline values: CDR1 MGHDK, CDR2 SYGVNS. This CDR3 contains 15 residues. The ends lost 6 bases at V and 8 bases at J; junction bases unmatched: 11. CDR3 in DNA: TGTGCCAGCAGGGGCCCGGACAGGGGGCATTGGGGCTACACCTTC. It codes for CASRGPDRGHWGYTF.

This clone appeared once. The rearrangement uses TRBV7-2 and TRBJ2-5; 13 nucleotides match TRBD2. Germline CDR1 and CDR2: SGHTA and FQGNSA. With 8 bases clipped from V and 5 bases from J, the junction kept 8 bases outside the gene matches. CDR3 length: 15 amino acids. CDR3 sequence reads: CASGTSGRALETQYF. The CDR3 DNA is TGTGCCAGCGGTACTAGCGGGAGGGCCTTGGAGACCCAGTACTTC.

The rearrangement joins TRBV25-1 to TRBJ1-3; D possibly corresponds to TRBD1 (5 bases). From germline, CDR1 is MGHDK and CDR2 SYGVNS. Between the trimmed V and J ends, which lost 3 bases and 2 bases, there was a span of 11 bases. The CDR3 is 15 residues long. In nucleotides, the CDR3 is TGTGCCAGCAGTGACCCCGCCAGGGCTGGAAACACCATATATTTT. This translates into CASSDPARAGNTIYF.

CDR3 sequence reads: CASGLVKSGTGPNTEAFF. The CDR3 DNA sequence: TGTGCTAGTGGTTTGGTAAAGTCCGGAACAGGGCCGAACACTGAAGCTTTCTTT. The chain has TRBV12-5 and TRBJ1-1, with D possibly TRBD1 on 6 matching bases. Trimming took 0 bases from V and 1 from J, leaving 18 bases between them. Per the germline V gene, CDR1 is LGHNT and CDR2 is FRNRAP. The CDR3 runs to 18 residues.

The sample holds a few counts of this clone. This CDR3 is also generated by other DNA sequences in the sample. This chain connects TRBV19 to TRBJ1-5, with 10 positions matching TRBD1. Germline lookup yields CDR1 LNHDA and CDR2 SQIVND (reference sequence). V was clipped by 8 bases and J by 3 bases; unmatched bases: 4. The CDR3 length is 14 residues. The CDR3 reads CASSGTGVNQPQHF. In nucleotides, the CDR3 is TGTGCCAGTTCCGGGACAGGGGTCAATCAGCCCCAGCATTTT. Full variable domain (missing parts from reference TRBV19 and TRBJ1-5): DGGITQSPKYLFRKEGQNVTLSCEQNLNHDAMYWYRQDPGQGLRLIYYSQIVNDFQKGDIAEGYSVSREKKESFPLTVTSAQKNPTAFYLCASSGTGVNQPQHFGDGTRLSIL.

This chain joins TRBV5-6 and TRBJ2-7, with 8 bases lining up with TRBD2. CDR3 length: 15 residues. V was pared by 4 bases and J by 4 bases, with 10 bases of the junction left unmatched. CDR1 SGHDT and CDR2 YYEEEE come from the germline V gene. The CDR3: CASSQGLGVKYEQYF. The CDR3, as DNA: TGTGCCAGCAGCCAGGGACTAGGAGTTAAGTACGAGCAGTACTTC.

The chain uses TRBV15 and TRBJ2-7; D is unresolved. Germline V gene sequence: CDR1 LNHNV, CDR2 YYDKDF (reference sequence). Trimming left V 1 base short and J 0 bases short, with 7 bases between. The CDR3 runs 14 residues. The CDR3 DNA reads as TGTGCCACCAGCAGAGGGAGATTCTCCTACGAGCAGTACTTC. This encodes CATSRGRFSYEQYF.

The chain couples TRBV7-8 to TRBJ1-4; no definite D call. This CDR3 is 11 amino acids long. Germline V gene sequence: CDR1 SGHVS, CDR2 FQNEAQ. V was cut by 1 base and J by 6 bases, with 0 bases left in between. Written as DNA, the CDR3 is TGTGCCAGCAGCTTAGATGAAAAACTGTTTTTT. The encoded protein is CASSLDEKLFF.

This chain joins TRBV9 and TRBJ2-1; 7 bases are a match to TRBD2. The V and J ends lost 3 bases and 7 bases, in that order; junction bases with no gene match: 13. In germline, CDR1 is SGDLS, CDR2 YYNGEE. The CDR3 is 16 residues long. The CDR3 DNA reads TGTGCCAGCAGCGCCGTCTCCGGGACTATAGCTAATGAGCAGTTCTTC. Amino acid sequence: CASSAVSGTIANEQFF.

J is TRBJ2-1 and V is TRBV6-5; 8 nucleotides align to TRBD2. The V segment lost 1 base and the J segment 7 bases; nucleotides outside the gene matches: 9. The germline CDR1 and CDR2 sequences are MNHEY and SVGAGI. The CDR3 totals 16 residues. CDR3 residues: CASSYFTGLASNEQFF. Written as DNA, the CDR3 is TGTGCCAGCAGTTACTTTACTGGACTAGCTAGTAATGAGCAGTTCTTC.

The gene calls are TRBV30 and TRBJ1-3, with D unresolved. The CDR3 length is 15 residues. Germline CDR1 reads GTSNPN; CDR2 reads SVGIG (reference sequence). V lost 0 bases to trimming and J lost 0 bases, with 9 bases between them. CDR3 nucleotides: TGTGCCTGGAGTGTAAACAGAGGCTCTGGAAACACCATATATTTT. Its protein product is CAWSVNRGSGNTIYF.

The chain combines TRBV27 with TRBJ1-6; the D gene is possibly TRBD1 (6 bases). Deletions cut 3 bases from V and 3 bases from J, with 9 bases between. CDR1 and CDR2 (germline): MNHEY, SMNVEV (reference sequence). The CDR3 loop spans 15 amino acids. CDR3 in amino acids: CASSFGGVYNSPLHF. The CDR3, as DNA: TGTGCCAGCAGTTTTGGGGGCGTCTATAATTCACCCCTCCACTTT.

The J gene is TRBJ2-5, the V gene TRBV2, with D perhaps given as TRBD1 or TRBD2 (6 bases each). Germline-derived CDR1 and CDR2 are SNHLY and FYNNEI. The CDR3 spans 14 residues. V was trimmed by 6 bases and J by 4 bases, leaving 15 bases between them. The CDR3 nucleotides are TGTGCCAGCAGGGGAGGAACAGGGTCAGAGACCCAGTACTTC. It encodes CASRGGTGSETQYF.

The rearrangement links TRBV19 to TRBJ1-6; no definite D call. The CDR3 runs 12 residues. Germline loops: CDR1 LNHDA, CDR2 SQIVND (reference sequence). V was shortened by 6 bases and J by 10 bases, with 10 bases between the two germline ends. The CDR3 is CASSERGSPLHF. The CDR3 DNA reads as TGTGCCAGTAGCGAACGAGGATCACCCCTCCACTTT.

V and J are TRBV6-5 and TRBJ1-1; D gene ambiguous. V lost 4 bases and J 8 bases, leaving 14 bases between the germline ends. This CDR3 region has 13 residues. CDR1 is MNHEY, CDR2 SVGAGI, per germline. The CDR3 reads CASSFLANAEAFF. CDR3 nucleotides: TGTGCCAGCAGTTTCCTGGCGAACGCGGAAGCTTTCTTT.

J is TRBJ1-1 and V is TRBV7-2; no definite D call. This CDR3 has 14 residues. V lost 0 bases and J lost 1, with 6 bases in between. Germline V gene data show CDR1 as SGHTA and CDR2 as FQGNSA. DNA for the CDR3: TGTGCCAGCAGCTTAGCAAGCGGGAACACTGAAGCTTTCTTT. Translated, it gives CASSLASGNTEAFF.

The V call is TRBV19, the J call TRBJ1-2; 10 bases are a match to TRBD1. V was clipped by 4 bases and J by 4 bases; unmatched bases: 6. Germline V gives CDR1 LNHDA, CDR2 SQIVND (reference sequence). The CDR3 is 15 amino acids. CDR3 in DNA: TGTGCCAGTAGTACCCGACAGGGGGCGGTCTATGGCTACACCTTC. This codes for CASSTRQGAVYGYTF.

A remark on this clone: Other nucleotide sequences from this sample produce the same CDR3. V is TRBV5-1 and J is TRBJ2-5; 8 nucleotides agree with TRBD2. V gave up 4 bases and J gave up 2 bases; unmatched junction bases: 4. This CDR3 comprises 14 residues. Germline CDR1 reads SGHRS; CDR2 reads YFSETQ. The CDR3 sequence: CASSPGTSQETQYF. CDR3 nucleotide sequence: TGCGCCAGCAGCCCGGGGACTAGTCAAGAGACCCAGTACTTC.